The 32 T cell receptor beta chains given below trace back to one sample, sequenced in a study of tumor and adjacent non-tumor tissue in lung cancer. A modified ARM-PCR protocol with three rounds of nested PCR amplified TCRbeta. TCRdb re-analysed the multiplex PCR reads in MiXCR, keeping a single row per CDR3 protein. The sample gives fewer than 55,000 distinct CDR3 sequences, roughly two thirds of which show up once; under 20% is in the top ten. No cell sorting was done before RNA was extracted from the tissue. Distant lung tissue was collected more than 3 cm away from the tumor edge. Material: distant non-tumor lung tissue. These receptors were collected from a woman aged 40 to 50 with non-small cell lung cancer.

There are many counts of this clonotype. This chain joins TRBV12-3 or TRBV12-4 and TRBJ2-4, with D tentatively TRBD2 (5 bases). The CDR3 runs to 14 residues. V lost 1 base to trimming and J lost 8 bases, with 12 bases between them. CDR3 sequence reads: CASSLDPPGDIQYF. The DNA for the CDR3 is TGTGCCAGCAGTTTAGACCCCCCCGGGGACATTCAGTACTTC.

This clonotype was seen repeatedly, ten times or more. The V gene is TRBV12-3 or TRBV12-4, the J gene TRBJ2-3; a possible D gene is TRBD1 (5 bases). With 7 bases removed from V and 1 base from J, the gap between germline ends came to 27 bases. This CDR3 spans 19 amino acids. The DNA of the CDR3 is TGTGCCAGCACCTCTAGAGCACCCAGCAGGGTGAGAGGCACAGATACGCAGTATTTT. It yields the protein CASTSRAPSRVRGTDTQYF.

This clonotype was seen once. A much larger clone sits a single nucleotide away, making a read error possible. The chain has TRBV7-9 and TRBJ2-3; 9 bases are a match to TRBD2. The CDR3 extends over 14 amino acids. Germline V gene data show CDR1 as SEHNR and CDR2 as FQNEAQ (reference sequence). The CDR3 here is CTSNPSGGTDTQYF. The CDR3 region has the DNA TGTACCAGCAACCCTAGCGGGGGCACAGATACGCAGTATTTT.

The chain uses TRBV20-1 and TRBJ2-3; D remains ambiguous. V was pared by 6 bases and J by 1 base, with 11 bases between. In germline, CDR1 is DFQATT, CDR2 SNEGSKA (reference sequence). The CDR3 sequence is 13 residues long. The DNA for the CDR3 is TGCAGTGCCATGCTAAGCGGCACAGATACGCAGTATTTT. This encodes CSAMLSGTDTQYF.

This clonotype has a count of ten or more. The rearrangement links TRBV6-1 to TRBJ2-1; D remains unclear. Germline V lookup: CDR1 MNHNS, CDR2 SASEGT. The CDR3 sequence is 15 residues long. V was pared by 1 base and J by 4 bases, with 11 bases between. The CDR3 nucleotides read TGTGCCAGCAGTGAAGAGCGCTACTATTACAATGAGCAGTTCTTC. It encodes CASSEERYYYNEQFF.

This clonotype was detected once. It may be a read error: a sequence one base away is much more abundant. As the CDR3 is not closed by the conserved phenylalanine or tryptophan, this likely results from a read error. The chain combines TRBV5-8 with TRBJ2-5, with D possibly matching TRBD1 (6 bases). This CDR3 is 13 amino acids long. CDR1 is SGHTS, CDR2 YDEGEE, per germline. Trimming shortened V by 4 bases and J by 5 bases, and 12 bases separated the two germline ends. CDR3 loop: CASSASGVETQYL. The CDR3 DNA reads as TGTGCCAGCAGCGCCTCAGGGGTGGAGACCCAGTACTTG.

The table lists this clonotype with a few counts. This clone may be a read error of a much larger clone one base away. V usage is TRBV12-3 or TRBV12-4 and J usage is TRBJ1-5; D is uncertain. The CDR3 totals 15 residues. With 4 bases removed from V and 4 bases from J, the gap between germline ends came to 14 bases. DNA of the CDR3: TGTGCCAGCAGTTCAGAAGGGTCCAGAAATCAGCCCCAGCATTTT. Translated, it gives CASSSEGSRNQPQHF.

In its sample, this clonotype was seen once. The junction does not match germline at one end; this may be a read error. V usage is TRBV10-3 and J usage is TRBJ2-1; D perhaps matches TRBD2 (6 bases). CDR1 ENHRY and CDR2 SYGVKD come from the germline V gene. This CDR3 is built from 17 residues. The CDR3 sequence is CAIGERSAGSSYNEQFF. The CDR3 coding sequence is TGTGCCATCGGTGAGCGATCGGCGGGAAGCTCCTACAACGAGCAGTTCTTC.

The chain employs TRBV11-2 and TRBJ2-4, with a weak D call TRBD2 (5 bases). V was clipped by 7 bases and J by 4 bases, with 14 bases between them. Germline V gene lookup returns CDR1 SGHAT and CDR2 FQNNGV. The CDR3 covers 14 residues. CDR3 nucleotide sequence: TGTGCCAGCAACTTGGACTGGGCAAAAAACATTCAGTACTTC. Amino acid sequence: CASNLDWAKNIQYF.

This chain uses TRBV11-3 with TRBJ2-3; the D gene is possibly TRBD2 (5 bases). This CDR3 has 16 amino acids. The germline CDR1 and CDR2 sequences are SGHNT and YENEEA. V lost 5 bases and J 5 bases, leaving 20 bases between the germline ends. This chain's CDR3 is CASSLRIGGMIDTQYF. The CDR3 DNA reads TGTGCCAGCAGCCTTCGAATAGGAGGAATGATAGATACGCAGTATTTT.

The chain has TRBV28 and TRBJ2-2, with D perhaps TRBD1 or TRBD2 (5 bases each). The V end was cut by 10 bases, the J end by 5 bases, with 17 bases between. Germline CDR1 reads MDHEN; CDR2 reads SYDVKM. The CDR3 covers 14 residues. CDR3 sequence (DNA): TGTGCCATCAGCTACAGGACTGAGACCGGGGAGCTGTTTTTT. It codes for CAISYRTETGELFF.

This clonotype was seen repeatedly, ten times or more. V gene TRBV20-1 combines with J gene TRBJ1-1; TRBD1 matches at 8 bases. The V gene's germline CDR1 is DFQATT and CDR2 SNEGSKA (reference sequence). J was trimmed by 6 bases and V by 3 bases; bases with no gene match: 6. There are 13 residues in the CDR3. The CDR3 nucleotides are TGCAGTGCTAGGAGGACAGGGCGGGCTGAAGCTTTCTTT. Encoded protein: CSARRTGRAEAFF.

The chain joins TRBV7-3 to TRBJ2-1; 9 bases line up with TRBD2. The CDR3 is 15 amino acids. Germline CDR1 and CDR2: SGHTA and FQGTGA. The V gene end was trimmed by 3 bases and the J gene end by 8 bases; junction bases not matched to a gene: 8. This CDR3 reads CASSLASGMGDEQFF. The CDR3 DNA sequence: TGTGCCAGCAGCTTGGCTAGCGGGATGGGAGATGAGCAGTTCTTC. The full variable domain, with the rest looked up from reference TRBV7-3 and TRBJ2-1, is GAGVSQTPSNKVTEKGKYVELRCDPISGHTALYWYRQSLGQGPEFLIYFQGTGAADDSGLPNDRFFAVRPEGSVSTLKIQRTERGDSAVYLCASSLASGMGDEQFFGPGTRLTVL.

The V and J genes are TRBV6-6 and TRBJ2-3; D is uncertain. The germline V gene encodes CDR1 MNHNY and CDR2 SVGAGI (reference sequence). Trimming cost V 0 bases and J 0 bases, with 4 bases left between them. CDR3 length: 14 residues. The CDR3 sequence is CASSYSVSTDTQYF. The CDR3 DNA reads as TGTGCCAGCAGTTACTCGGTCAGCACAGATACGCAGTATTTT.

V and J are TRBV28 and TRBJ2-7; TRBD1 aligns across 7 bases. Germline CDR1 is MDHEN and CDR2 is SYDVKM. Trimming removed 9 bases from V and 2 bases from J; junction bases left unmatched: 7. This CDR3 contains 13 residues. The CDR3 spells CARSPGQPYEQYF. The DNA for the CDR3 is TGTGCCAGAAGTCCGGGACAGCCCTACGAGCAGTACTTC.

This clonotype was seen only once. The junction differs from germline at one of its ends, possibly a read error. The chain combines TRBV29-1 with TRBJ2-7; D perhaps matches TRBD2 (7 bases). CDR3 length: 16 amino acids. Germline CDR1 is SQVTM and CDR2 is ANQGSEA. The CDR3 spells CSVGGLGGASSHEQYF. CDR3 nucleotide sequence: TGCAGCGTTGGGGGTTTGGGGGGGGCTTCTTCGCACGAACAGTACTTC.

This clonotype has only a few counts. A much larger clone lies a single base off, so this may be a read error. DNA of the CDR3: TGTGCCAGCAGCTCAATCCAGCGGACCACCTACGAGCAGTGCTTC. It translates to CASSSIQRTTYEQCF. The genes are TRBV28 and TRBJ2-7; possibly TRBD2 for D (5 bases). Germline V lookup: CDR1 MDHEN, CDR2 SYDVKM. This CDR3 region has 15 residues.

To note about this clonotype: The conserved final phenylalanine or tryptophan is absent from the CDR3, which likely points to a read error. This chain connects TRBV12-3 or TRBV12-4 to TRBJ2-3; 9 bases map to TRBD2. This CDR3 is 16 amino acids long. In nucleotides, the CDR3 is TGTGCCGGCAGTCCCCGGGACGGGACTAGCACAGATGCGCAGTATTAT. Its translation is CAGSPRDGTSTDAQYY.

This clonotype was detected only a few times. Given a much more abundant clone one base away, this may be a read error. The chain carries TRBV4-2 and TRBJ2-6; TRBD1 might be the D (6 bases). The CDR3 runs 14 residues. From germline, CDR1 is LGHNA and CDR2 YNFKEQ. Here the CDR3 reads CASADRSGANVPTF. The CDR3 DNA is TGTGCCAGCGCAGACAGGTCTGGGGCCAACGTCCCGACTTTC.

Only one count was recorded for this clonotype. The chain links TRBV11-2 to TRBJ2-7, with no clear D. There are 15 residues in the CDR3. Germline V gene sequence: CDR1 SGHAT, CDR2 FQNNGV. CDR3 sequence: CVSSLDPQRSYEQYF. CDR3 sequence (DNA): TGTGTCAGTAGCCTAGATCCCCAGAGGTCCTACGAGCAGTACTTC.

With respect to this clonotype: At one end, the junction sequence differs from germline, possibly due to a read error. The chain couples TRBV29-1 to TRBJ2-7; 7 nucleotides match TRBD1. The CDR3 totals 12 residues. Per germline, CDR1 SQVTM and CDR2 ANQGSEA. The CDR3, as DNA: TGCAGCGTCGGGACAGAGCATGACGAACAGTACTTC. Translating it yields CSVGTEHDEQYF.

A note on this clonotype: Mismatch with germline at one junction end may stem from a read error. This CDR3 reads CASSDYHTNTGELFF. The CDR3, as DNA: TGTGCCTCCAGTGATTACCACACGAACACCGGGGAGCTGTTTTTT. The rearrangement uses TRBV24-1 and TRBJ2-2; D unresolved. The V gene's germline CDR1 is KGHDR and CDR2 SFDVKD. This CDR3 region has 15 residues.

Concerning this clonotype: Because the CDR3 is missing its conserved closing phenylalanine or tryptophan, this is likely a read error. The gene calls are TRBV6-1 and TRBJ2-6; weak D call: TRBD2 (6 bases). The CDR3 covers 15 residues. Looked up from germline, CDR1 is MNHNS and CDR2 is SASEGT. Trimming pared 8 bases from V and 2 bases from J, leaving 13 bases between. DNA of the CDR3: TGTGCCAGCGCCCCAGGAGGGGCTGGGGCCAACGTCCTGACTATC. Amino acids: CASAPGGAGANVLTI.

This clonotype was detected ten times or more. The genes are TRBV12-3 or TRBV12-4 and TRBJ1-2, with D possibly matching TRBD1 (5 bases). V was clipped by 5 bases and J by 0 bases, with 10 bases between them. The CDR3 is 14 amino acids. CDR3 sequence (DNA): TGTGCCAGCAGTCGGGACGCTACTAACTATGGCTACACCTTC. Encoded protein: CASSRDATNYGYTF.

This clonotype showed up just once. This may arise from a read error, as a much more abundant clone is one base away. V usage is TRBV5-1 and J usage is TRBJ2-5; maybe TRBD1 (6 bases). V dropped 0 bases and J dropped 5 bases, with 11 bases sitting between them. This CDR3 contains 14 residues. Germline-derived CDR1 and CDR2 are SGHRS and YFSETQ. The CDR3, as DNA: TGCGCCAGCAGCTTGGAACAGGGTGTGGAGACCCAGTACTTC. Protein sequence: CASSLEQGVETQYF.

There are a few counts of this clonotype. The rearrangement links TRBV24-1 to TRBJ2-5; 8 nucleotides agree with TRBD1. V gave up 7 bases and J gave up 5 bases; unmatched junction bases: 8. The CDR3 consists of 14 residues. Germline V gene sequence: CDR1 KGHDR, CDR2 SFDVKD. The CDR3 DNA sequence: TGTGCCACCAGCCAGACAGGGGTCCAGGAGACCCAGTACTTC. Translated, it gives CATSQTGVQETQYF.

This clonotype appeared many times. The chain uses TRBV4-2 and TRBJ2-3, with 10 bases fitting TRBD2. Trimming took 3 bases from V and 0 from J; bases not matched to a gene: 3. The CDR3 covers 16 residues. Germline V gene lookup returns CDR1 LGHNA and CDR2 YNFKEQ. CDR3 protein: CASSHPSGGSTDTQYF. CDR3 in DNA: TGTGCCAGCAGCCACCCTAGCGGGGGTAGCACAGATACGCAGTATTTT.

Turning to this clonotype: The conserved final phenylalanine or tryptophan is absent from the CDR3, which likely points to a read error. No DNA is shown, since the ends of the CDR3 on it are uncertain; the CDR3 is the one TCRdb lists. The chain joins TRBV11-2 to TRBJ2-7; TRBD2 is the table's D call, not checked against the DNA. The CDR3 adds up to 12 amino acids, both ends counted. Per germline, CDR1 SGHAT and CDR2 FQNNGV. The CDR3 loop is CASTSGGQEPYL.

Comments on this clonotype: The missing conserved phenylalanine or tryptophan at the end of this CDR3 makes a read error likely. The DNA is left out, because the CDR3 cannot be placed on it with certainty; the CDR3 is given as TCRdb lists it. The rearrangement uses TRBV6-2 or TRBV6-3 and TRBJ1-1. With termini counted, the CDR3 has 11 amino acids. In germline, CDR1 is MNHEY, CDR2 SVGEGT. CDR3 sequence: CASSLTSRLFL.

This clonotype was observed a few times. A much larger clone differs from this one at a single base, so this may be a read error. V is TRBV7-9 and J is TRBJ2-1; 11 nucleotides match TRBD2. V was clipped by 5 bases and J by 3 bases; unmatched bases: 6. The CDR3 consists of 16 residues. Germline-derived CDR1 and CDR2 are SEHNR and FQNEAQ (reference sequence). The CDR3 sequence is CASSLLTSGGYNEQFF. As DNA, the CDR3 is TGTGCCAGCAGCCTACTAACTAGCGGGGGCTACAATGAGCAGTTCTTC.

This clonotype came up once. A much larger clone differs from this one at a single base, so this may be a read error. V is TRBV7-8 and J is TRBJ2-2, with D perhaps matching TRBD2 (7 bases). Germline V lookup: CDR1 SGHVS, CDR2 FQNEAQ. The CDR3 has 15 residues. In DNA, the CDR3 is TGTGCCAGCACTCTAGGGCTAGGGGGGGCCGGGGAGCCGTTTTTT. Translating it yields CASTLGLGGAGEPFF.

On this clonotype: A read error is possible here, since a much larger clone lies one base away. The chain combines TRBV14 with TRBJ2-3; no clear D gene. From germline, CDR1 is SGHDN and CDR2 FVKESK. The CDR3 covers 15 residues. CDR3 sequence (DNA): TGTACCAGCAGCCAAGTTGGCGGAGGCACAGATACGCAGTATTTT. It translates to CTSSQVGGGTDTQYF.